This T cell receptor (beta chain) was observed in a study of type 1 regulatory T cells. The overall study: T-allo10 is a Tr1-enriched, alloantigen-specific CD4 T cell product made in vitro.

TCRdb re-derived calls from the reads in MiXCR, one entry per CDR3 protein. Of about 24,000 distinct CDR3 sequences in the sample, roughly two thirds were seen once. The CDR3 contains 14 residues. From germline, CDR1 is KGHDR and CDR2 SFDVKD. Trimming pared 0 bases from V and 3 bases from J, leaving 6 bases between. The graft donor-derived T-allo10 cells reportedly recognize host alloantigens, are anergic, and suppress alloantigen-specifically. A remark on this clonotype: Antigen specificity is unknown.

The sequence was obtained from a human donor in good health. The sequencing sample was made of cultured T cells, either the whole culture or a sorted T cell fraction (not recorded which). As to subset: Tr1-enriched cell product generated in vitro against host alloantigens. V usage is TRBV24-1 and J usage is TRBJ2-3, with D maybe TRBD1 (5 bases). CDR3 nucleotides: TGTGCCACCAGTGATTTGGACAGAACAGATACGCAGTATTTT. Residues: CATSDLDRTDTQYF.